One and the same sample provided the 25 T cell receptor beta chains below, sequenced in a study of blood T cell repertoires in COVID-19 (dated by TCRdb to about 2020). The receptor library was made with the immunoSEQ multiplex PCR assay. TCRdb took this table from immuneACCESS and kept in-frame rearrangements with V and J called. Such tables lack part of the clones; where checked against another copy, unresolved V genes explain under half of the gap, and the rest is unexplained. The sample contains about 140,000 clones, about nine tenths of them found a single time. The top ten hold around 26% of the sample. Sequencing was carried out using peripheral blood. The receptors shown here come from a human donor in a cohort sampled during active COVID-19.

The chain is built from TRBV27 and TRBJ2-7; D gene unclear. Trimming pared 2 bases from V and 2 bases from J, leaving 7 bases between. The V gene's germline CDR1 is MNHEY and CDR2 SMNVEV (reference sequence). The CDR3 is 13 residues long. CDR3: CASSLTVAYEQYF. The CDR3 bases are TGTGCCAGCAGTTTAACGGTAGCCTACGAGCAGTACTTC.

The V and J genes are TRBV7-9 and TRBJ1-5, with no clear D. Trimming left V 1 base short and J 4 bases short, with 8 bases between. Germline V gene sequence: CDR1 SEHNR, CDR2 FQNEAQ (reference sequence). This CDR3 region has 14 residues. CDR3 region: CASSLEPGNQPQHF. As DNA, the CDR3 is TGTGCCAGCAGCTTAGAACCCGGGAATCAGCCCCAGCATTTT.

The CDR3 reads CASSISGGAHGDTQYF. CDR3 DNA: TGTGCCAGCAGCATTAGCGGGGGGGCCCACGGAGATACGCAGTATTTT. This chain uses TRBV11-3 with TRBJ2-3; TRBD2 matches at 11 bases. Losses at the gene ends were 5 bases for V and 5 bases for J; bases not matched to a gene: 9. The CDR3 is 16 amino acids. Germline values: CDR1 SGHNT, CDR2 YENEEA.

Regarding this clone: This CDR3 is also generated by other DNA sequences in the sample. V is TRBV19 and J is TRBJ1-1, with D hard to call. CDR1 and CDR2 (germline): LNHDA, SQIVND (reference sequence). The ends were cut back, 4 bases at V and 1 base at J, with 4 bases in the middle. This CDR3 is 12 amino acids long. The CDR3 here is CASSRQNTEAFF. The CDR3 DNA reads TGTGCCAGTAGTAGGCAGAACACTGAAGCTTTCTTT. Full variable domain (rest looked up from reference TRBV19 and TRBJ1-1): DGGITQSPKYLFRKEGQNVTLSCEQNLNHDAMYWYRQDPGQGLRLIYYSQIVNDFQKGDIAEGYSVSREKKESFPLTVTSAQKNPTAFYLCASSRQNTEAFFGQGTRLTVV.

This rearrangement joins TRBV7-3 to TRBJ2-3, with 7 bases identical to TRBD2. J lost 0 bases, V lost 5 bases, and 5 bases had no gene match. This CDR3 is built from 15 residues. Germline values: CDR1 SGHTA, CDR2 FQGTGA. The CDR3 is CASSVSGVSTDTQYF. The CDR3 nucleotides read TGTGCCAGCAGCGTCAGCGGGGTGAGCACAGATACGCAGTATTTT.

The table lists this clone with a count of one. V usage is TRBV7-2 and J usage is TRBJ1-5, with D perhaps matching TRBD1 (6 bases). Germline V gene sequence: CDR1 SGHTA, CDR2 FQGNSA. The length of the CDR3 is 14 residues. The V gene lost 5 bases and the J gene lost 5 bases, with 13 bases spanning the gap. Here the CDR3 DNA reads TGTGCCAGCAGCCAACGAGGGGGTTATCAGCCCCAGCATTTT. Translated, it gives CASSQRGGYQPQHF. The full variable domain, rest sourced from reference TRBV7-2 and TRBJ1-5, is GAGVSQSPSNKVTEKGKDVELRCDPISGHTALYWYRQSLGQGLEFLIYFQGNSAPDKSGLPSDRFSAERTGGSVSTLTIQRTQQEDSAVYLCASSQRGGYQPQHFGDGTRLSIL.

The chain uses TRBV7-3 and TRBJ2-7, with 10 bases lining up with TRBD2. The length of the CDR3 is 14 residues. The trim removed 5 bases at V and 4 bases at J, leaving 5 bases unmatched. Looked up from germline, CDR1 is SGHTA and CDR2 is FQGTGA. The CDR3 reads CASSRASGGYEQYF. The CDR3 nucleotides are TGTGCCAGCAGCCGTGCTAGCGGGGGTTACGAGCAGTACTTC.

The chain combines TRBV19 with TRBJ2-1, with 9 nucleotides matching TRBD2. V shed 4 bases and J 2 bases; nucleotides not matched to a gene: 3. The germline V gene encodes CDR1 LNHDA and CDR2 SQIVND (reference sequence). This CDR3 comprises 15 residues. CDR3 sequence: CASSSGGVAYNEQFF. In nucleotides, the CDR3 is TGTGCCAGTAGTAGCGGGGGGGTCGCCTACAATGAGCAGTTCTTC.

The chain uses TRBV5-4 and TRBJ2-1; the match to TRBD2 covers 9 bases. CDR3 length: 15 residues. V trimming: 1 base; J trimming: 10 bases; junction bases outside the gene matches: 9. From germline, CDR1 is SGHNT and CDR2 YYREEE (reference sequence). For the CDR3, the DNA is TGTGCCAGCAGCTTGAGGGTAGCGGGGGTGAACGAGCAGTTCTTC. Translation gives CASSLRVAGVNEQFF.

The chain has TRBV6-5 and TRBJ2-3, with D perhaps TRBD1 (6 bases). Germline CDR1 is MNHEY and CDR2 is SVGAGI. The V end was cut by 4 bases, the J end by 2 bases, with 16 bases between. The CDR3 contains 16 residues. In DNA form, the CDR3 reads TGTGCCAGCAGTTTCCAGGGGCGCGGGCCCACAGATACGCAGTATTTT. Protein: CASSFQGRGPTDTQYF.

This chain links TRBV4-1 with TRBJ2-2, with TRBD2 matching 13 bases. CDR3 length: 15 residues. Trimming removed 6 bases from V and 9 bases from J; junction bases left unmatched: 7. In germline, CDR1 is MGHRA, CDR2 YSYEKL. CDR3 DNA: TGCGCCAGCAGGGCTACTAGCGGGGGGGCCCGGGAGCTGTTTTTT. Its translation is CASRATSGGARELFF.

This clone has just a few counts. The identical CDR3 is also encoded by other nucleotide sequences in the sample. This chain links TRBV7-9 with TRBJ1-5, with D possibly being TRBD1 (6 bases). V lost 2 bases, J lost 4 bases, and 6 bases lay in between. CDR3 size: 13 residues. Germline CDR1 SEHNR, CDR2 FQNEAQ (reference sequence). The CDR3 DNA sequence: TGTGCCAGCAGCTTACAGGGGAATCAGCCCCAGCATTTT. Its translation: CASSLQGNQPQHF.

The CDR3 region is CASSIDLTSGGLREQYF. For the CDR3, the DNA is TGTGCCAGTAGTATAGATCTGACTAGCGGGGGACTCAGGGAGCAGTACTTC. The chain has TRBV19 and TRBJ2-7; TRBD2 matches 12 bases. The CDR3 length is 17 residues. CDR1 and CDR2 from the germline V gene are LNHDA and SQIVND (reference sequence). V gave up 0 bases and J gave up 7 bases; unmatched junction bases: 10.

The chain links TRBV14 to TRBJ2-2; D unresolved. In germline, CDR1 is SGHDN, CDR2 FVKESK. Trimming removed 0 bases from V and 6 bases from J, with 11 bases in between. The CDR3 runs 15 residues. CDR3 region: CASSQDWPAAGELFF. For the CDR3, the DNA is TGTGCCAGCAGCCAAGATTGGCCGGCGGCCGGGGAGCTGTTTTTT.

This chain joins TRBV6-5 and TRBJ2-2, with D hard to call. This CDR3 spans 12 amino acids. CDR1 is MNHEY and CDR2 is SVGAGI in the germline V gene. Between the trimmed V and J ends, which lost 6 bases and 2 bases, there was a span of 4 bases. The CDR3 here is CASRLNTGELFF. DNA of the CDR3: TGTGCCAGCAGACTAAACACCGGGGAGCTGTTTTTT.

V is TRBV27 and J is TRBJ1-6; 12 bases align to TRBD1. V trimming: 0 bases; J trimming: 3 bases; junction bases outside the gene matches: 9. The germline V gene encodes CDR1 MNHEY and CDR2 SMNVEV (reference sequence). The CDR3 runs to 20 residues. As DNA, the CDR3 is TGTGCCAGCAGTTTATCCCGGGACAGGGGGCTGACTTTCTATAATTCACCCCTCCACTTT. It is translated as CASSLSRDRGLTFYNSPLHF.

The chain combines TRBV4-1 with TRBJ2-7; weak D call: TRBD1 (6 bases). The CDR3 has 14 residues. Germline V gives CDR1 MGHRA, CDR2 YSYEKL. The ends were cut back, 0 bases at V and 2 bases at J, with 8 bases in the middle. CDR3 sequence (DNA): TGCGCCAGCAGCCAAGAGGGACAAACCTACGAGCAGTACTTC. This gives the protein CASSQEGQTYEQYF.

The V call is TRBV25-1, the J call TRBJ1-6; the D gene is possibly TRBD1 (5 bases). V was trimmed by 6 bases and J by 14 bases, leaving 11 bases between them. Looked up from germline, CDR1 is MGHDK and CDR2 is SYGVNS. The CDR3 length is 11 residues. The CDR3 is CASSIQDTLHF. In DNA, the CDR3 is TGTGCCAGCAGCATACAGGACACCCTCCACTTT.

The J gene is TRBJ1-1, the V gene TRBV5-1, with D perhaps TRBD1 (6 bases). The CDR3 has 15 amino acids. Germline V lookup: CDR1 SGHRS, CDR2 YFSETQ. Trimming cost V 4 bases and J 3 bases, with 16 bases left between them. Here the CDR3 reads CASSQSQGIDTEAFF. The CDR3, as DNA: TGCGCCAGCAGCCAAAGTCAGGGGATTGACACTGAAGCTTTCTTT.

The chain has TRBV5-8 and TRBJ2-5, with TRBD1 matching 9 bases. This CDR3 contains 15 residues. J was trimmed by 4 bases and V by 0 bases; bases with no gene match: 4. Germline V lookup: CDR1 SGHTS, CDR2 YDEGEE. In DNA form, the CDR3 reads TGTGCCAGCAGCTTGGGGGACAGGGCAACAGAGACCCAGTACTTC. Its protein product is CASSLGDRATETQYF.

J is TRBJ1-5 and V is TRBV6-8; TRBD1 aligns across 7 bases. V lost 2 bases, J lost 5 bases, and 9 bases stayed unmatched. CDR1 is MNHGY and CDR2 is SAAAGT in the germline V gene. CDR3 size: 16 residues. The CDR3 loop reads CASSYTRQGADQPQHF. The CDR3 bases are TGTGCCAGCAGTTACACTCGACAGGGTGCGGATCAGCCCCAGCATTTT.

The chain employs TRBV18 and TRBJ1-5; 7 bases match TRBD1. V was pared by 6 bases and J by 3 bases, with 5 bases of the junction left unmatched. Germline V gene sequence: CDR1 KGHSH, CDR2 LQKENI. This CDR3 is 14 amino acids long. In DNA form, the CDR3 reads TGTGCCAGCTCTCGGGACAGCGACAATCAGCCCCAGCATTTT. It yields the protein CASSRDSDNQPQHF.

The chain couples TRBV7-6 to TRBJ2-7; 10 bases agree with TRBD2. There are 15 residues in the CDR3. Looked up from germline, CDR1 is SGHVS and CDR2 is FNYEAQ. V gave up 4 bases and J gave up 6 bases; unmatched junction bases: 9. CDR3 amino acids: CASSSFQRGGGEQYF. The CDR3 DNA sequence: TGTGCCAGCAGCTCTTTCCAGCGGGGGGGCGGCGAGCAGTACTTC.

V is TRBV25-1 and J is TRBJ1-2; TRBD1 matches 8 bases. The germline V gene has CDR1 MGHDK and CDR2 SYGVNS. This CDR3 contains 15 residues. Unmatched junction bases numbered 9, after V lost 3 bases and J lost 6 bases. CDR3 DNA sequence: TGTGCCAGCAGTGATCTTTCAGGGGGCCGGGATGGCTACACCTTC. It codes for CASSDLSGGRDGYTF.

CDR3 DNA sequence: TGTGCCATCACGGACGACAGAACCGGGACCCAGTACTTC. Its protein product is CAITDDRTGTQYF. V gene TRBV10-3 combines with J gene TRBJ2-5; TRBD1 might be the D (5 bases). V was clipped by 7 bases and J by 7 bases, with 16 bases between them. From germline, CDR1 is ENHRY and CDR2 SYGVKD. The CDR3 has 13 amino acids.